This TCR beta chain comes out of a study of T cell responses to AZD1222 COVID-19 vaccine. Produced via immunoSEQ multiplex PCR; TCRdb's table is partial and in-frame only. The repertoire holds approximately 120,000 clones, with about 85% as singletons. Trimming took 2 bases from V and 4 from J; bases not matched to a gene: 6. There are 15 residues in the CDR3. Germline-derived CDR1 and CDR2 are SGHRS and YFSETQ. Source: peripheral blood, taken on day 0 of AZD1222 vaccination. This receptor was identified in an adult in good health. The V call is TRBV5-1, the J call TRBJ2-4, with 7 bases aligning to TRBD2. For the CDR3, the DNA is TGCGCCAGCAGCTTAATCCAGGGAGGGAAAAACATTCAGTACTTC. Translating gives CASSLIQGGKNIQYF.